This record looks at one T cell receptor (beta chain) sequence and its context. The source of the sample is a study of blood T cell repertoires in COVID-19. As for the study in general: Acute and convalescent COVID-19 samples came from the United States, Italy and Spain.

Per the authors' pipeline: It was from reference gene primer amplification that nucleated cell counts were estimated. Here immunoSEQ multiplex PCR was the method, and the copy in TCRdb shows in-frame clones only, minus some. That table furnishes V, J and clone size, whereas the DNA furnished D and trimming. This sample has around 320,000 clones, with roughly 90% found just once. This CDR3 is 16 amino acids long. The junction had 17 bases not matched to a gene; V was cut back by 4 bases and J by 14 bases. Per the germline V gene, CDR1 is SEHNR and CDR2 is FQNEAQ (reference sequence). Seattle patients were enrolled while actively infected and followed longitudinally.

This TCR derives from a woman in her twenties or thirties with COVID-19, enrolled during active disease. Source material: peripheral blood. V usage is TRBV7-9 and J usage is TRBJ1-6, with 7 bases that match TRBD1. CDR3 loop: CASSSTEGAPTGALHF. As DNA, the CDR3 is TGTGCCAGCAGCTCAACCGAGGGGGCACCCACCGGGGCCCTCCACTTT.